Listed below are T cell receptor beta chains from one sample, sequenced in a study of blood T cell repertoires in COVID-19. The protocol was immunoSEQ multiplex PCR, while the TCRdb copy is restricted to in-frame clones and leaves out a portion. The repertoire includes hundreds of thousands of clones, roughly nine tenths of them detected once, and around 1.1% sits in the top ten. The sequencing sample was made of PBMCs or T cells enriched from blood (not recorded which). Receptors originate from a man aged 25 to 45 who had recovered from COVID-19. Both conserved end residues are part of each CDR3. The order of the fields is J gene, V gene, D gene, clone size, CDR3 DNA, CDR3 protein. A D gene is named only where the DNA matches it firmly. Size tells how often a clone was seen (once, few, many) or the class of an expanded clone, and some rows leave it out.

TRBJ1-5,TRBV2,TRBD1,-,TGTGCCAGCAGCCACGGACAGGCACTTAGCAATCAGCCCCAGCATTTT,CASSHGQALSNQPQHF
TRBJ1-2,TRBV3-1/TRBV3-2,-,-,TGTGCCAGCAGCCAAGCTGCGGGAAGCTATGGCTACACCTTC,CASSQAAGSYGYTF
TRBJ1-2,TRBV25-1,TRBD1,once,TGTGCCAGCAGTGCCCAATCCACAGGGGTTGGCTACACCTTC,CASSAQSTGVGYTF
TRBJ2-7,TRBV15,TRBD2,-,TGTGCCACCAGCAGAGATTTAGGACTAGCATCCGAGCAGTACTTC,CATSRDLGLASEQYF
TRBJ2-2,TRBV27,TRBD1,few,TGTGCCAGCAGTTCGGGGGACAGGGTGTCCGGGGAGCTGTTTTTT,CASSSGDRVSGELFF
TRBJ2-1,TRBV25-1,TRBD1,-,TGTGCCAGCATTCCGGGACAGGGGATCTACAATGAGCAGTTCTTC,CASIPGQGIYNEQFF
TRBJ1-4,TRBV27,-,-,TGTGCCAGCAGTTTCTGGGGAGATAATGAAAAACTGTTTTTT,CASSFWGDNEKLFF
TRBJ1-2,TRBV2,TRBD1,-,TGTGCCAGCAGGCCAACGGGACAGCTAAACTATGGCTACACCTTC,CASRPTGQLNYGYTF
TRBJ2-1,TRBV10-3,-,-,TGTGCCATCAGCCTAGGTTCGGCTGAGCAGTTCTTC,CAISLGSAEQFF
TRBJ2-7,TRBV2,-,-,TGTGCCAGTTGCGAACCTGACTACGAGCAGTACTTC,CASCEPDYEQYF
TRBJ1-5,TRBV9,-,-,TGTGCCAGCAGCGTAGGCCAGGGCGGCAATCAGCCCCAGCATTTT,CASSVGQGGNQPQHF